This T cell receptor (beta chain) was identified in a study of metastatic and nonmetastatic thyroid tumors. Ahead of thyroid surgery, no patient had received treatment of any kind. TCRdb re-called the PCR reads with MiXCR. The sample records 30,000 to 45,000 clones, about 26% being singletons. This clone has at least ten counts. The clonotype comes from a male donor with papillary thyroid cancer or a benign thyroid nodule (not recorded which). Some clones in this sample may be carry-over from other donors' samples. Material: blood.

CDR3 DNA sequence: TGCAGTGCTAGAGTTGCGGGCACAGATACGCAGTATTTT. Residues: CSARVAGTDTQYF. J is TRBJ2-3 and V is TRBV20-1, with D unresolved. V gave up 1 base and J gave up 1 base, with 6 bases separating them. Germline V gene sequence: CDR1 DFQATT, CDR2 SNEGSKA (reference sequence). There are 13 residues in the CDR3.